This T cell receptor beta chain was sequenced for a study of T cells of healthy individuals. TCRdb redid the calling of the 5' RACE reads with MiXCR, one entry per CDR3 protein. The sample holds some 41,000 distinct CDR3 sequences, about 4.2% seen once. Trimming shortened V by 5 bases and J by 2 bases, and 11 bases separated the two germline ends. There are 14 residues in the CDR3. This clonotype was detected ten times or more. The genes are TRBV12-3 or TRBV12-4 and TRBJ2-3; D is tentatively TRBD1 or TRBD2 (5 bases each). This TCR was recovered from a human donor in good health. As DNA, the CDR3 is TGTGCCAGCAGTCCCGGGACCAACACAGATACGCAGTATTTT. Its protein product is CASSPGTNTDTQYF.